Presented here are 3 T cell receptor beta chains from one specimen sequenced in a study of control samples from healthy donors and cancer patients (dated by TCRdb to the early 2020s). Library preparation employed the immunoSEQ multiplex PCR assay. Entries here come from immuneACCESS through TCRdb and include only in-frame sequences with V and J called. Some clones fail to appear in such tables; in the studies checked, an unresolved V gene covers under half of the shortfall, and the cause of the remainder is unknown. For this sample there are 350,000 to 450,000 clones; 75% to 95% appear just once. More than 6% of the sample comes from the top ten. The sample comprised PBMCs. Receptors originate from a man aged 35 to 55 with head and neck cancer.

CDR3 DNA: TGTGCCAGCAGTTCCCTCAGGGGGAATACAGATACGCAGTATTTT. Translating it yields CASSSLRGNTDTQYF. The chain recombines TRBV27 with TRBJ2-3; 7 positions agree with TRBD1. The CDR3 length is 15 residues. The V gene end was trimmed by 4 bases and the J gene end by 3 bases; junction bases not matched to a gene: 7. Germline loops: CDR1 MNHEY, CDR2 SMNVEV (reference sequence).

This chain uses TRBV5-6 with TRBJ2-3; no firm D call. V dropped 1 base and J dropped 3 bases, with 6 bases sitting between them. The CDR3 consists of 13 residues. Germline-derived CDR1 and CDR2 are SGHDT and YYEEEE. CDR3 in amino acids: CASSLPPTDTQYF. The CDR3 nucleotides are TGTGCCAGCAGCTTGCCTCCGACAGATACGCAGTATTTT.

The rearrangement uses TRBV7-9 and TRBJ1-5; 7 bases are shared with TRBD1. There are 15 residues in the CDR3. Trimming removed 5 bases from V and 5 bases from J; junction bases left unmatched: 9. The germline V gene encodes CDR1 SEHNR and CDR2 FQNEAQ (reference sequence). CDR3 region: CASSKNRGSDQPQHF. The CDR3 coding sequence is TGTGCCAGCAGCAAAAACAGGGGATCTGATCAGCCCCAGCATTTT.